This record covers a single T cell receptor (beta chain). This CDR3 comprises 13 residues. Trimming took off 3 bases at V and 7 bases at J, with 7 bases between the two ends. Germline assignment: CDR1 MNHNS and CDR2 SASEGT. The data belong to a study of cytomegalovirus exposure and HLA in healthy donors. Primers included in the PCR were 60 Vbeta and 13 Jbeta primers. TCRdb's table, derived via immunoSEQ multiplex PCR, lists solely in-frame clones and lacks some. This repertoire shows approximately 120,000 clones, less than 70% found once; its top ten account for 5.4%. The V call is TRBV6-1, the J call TRBJ1-6; D may be TRBD1 (5 bases). The TCR sequence derives from a woman in her sixties or seventies in good health and CMV-seropositive. Sequencing was done on a sample of PBMCs. CDR3 sequence: CASSDRQNSPLHF. DNA of the CDR3: TGTGCCAGCAGTGACCGACAGAATTCACCCCTCCACTTT.